One sample yielded the 21 T cell receptor beta chains listed below, sequenced in a study of cytomegalovirus exposure and HLA in healthy donors. In the PCR, 60 Vbeta and 13 Jbeta primers were used. Only in-frame clones appear in the TCRdb table, and some are missing; sequencing was by immunoSEQ multiplex PCR. Of about 60,000 clones in the sample, approximately 80% were seen once. Sequenced sample: PBMCs. These receptors originate from a woman between 40 and 55 years old in good health and CMV-seropositive.

V is TRBV5-6 and J is TRBJ2-5; D is unresolved. Germline CDR1 is SGHDT and CDR2 is YYEEEE. The CDR3 totals 13 residues. Trimming cost V 1 base and J 5 bases, with 9 bases left between them. The CDR3 region is CASSLRAFETQYF. In DNA, the CDR3 is TGTGCCAGCAGCTTGCGAGCTTTTGAGACCCAGTACTTC.

The chain combines TRBV4-1 with TRBJ1-4; TRBD1 might be the D (5 bases). V was trimmed by 0 bases and J by 7 bases, leaving 15 bases between them. Germline V gene lookup returns CDR1 MGHRA and CDR2 YSYEKL. The CDR3 length is 16 residues. The CDR3 DNA is TGCGCCAGCAGCCAAGATAGAGGAGGGGCACCTGAAAAACTGTTTTTT. Encoded protein: CASSQDRGGAPEKLFF.

The V and J genes are TRBV21-1 and TRBJ2-5; TRBD2, the D gene given by the table, was not confirmed from the DNA. TRBV21-1 is marked as a pseudogene. The CDR3 length is 15 residues. The CDR3, as DNA: TGTGCCAGCAGCGGACCGGGACTAGCGATGGAGACCCAGTACTTC. Protein: CASSGPGLAMETQYF.

This chain joins TRBV5-1 and TRBJ2-2, with no clear D. The CDR3 consists of 15 residues. Germline V gene lookup returns CDR1 SGHRS and CDR2 YFSETQ. V dropped 2 bases and J dropped 1 base, with 9 bases sitting between them. The CDR3 DNA reads TGCGCCAGCAGCTTTGTACAGCTGAACACCGGGGAGCTGTTTTTT. Its translation: CASSFVQLNTGELFF.

The rearrangement links TRBV5-6 to TRBJ2-2, with 10 bases fitting TRBD2. The germline V gene has CDR1 SGHDT and CDR2 YYEEEE. V shed 1 base and J 2 bases; nucleotides not matched to a gene: 2. The CDR3 has 16 residues. CDR3: CASSLSGGANTGELFF. The CDR3 DNA reads TGTGCCAGCAGCTTGAGCGGGGGGGCAAACACCGGGGAGCTGTTTTTT.

The chain carries TRBV4-1 and TRBJ2-5, with TRBD2 identical over 8 bases. Germline V gives CDR1 MGHRA, CDR2 YSYEKL. Trimming took 4 bases from V and 3 from J; bases not matched to a gene: 4. The CDR3 consists of 14 residues. The DNA of the CDR3 is TGCGCCAGCAGCCCGGGACTAGGGGAAGAGACCCAGTACTTC. Protein: CASSPGLGEETQYF.

The chain links TRBV6-5 to TRBJ2-1; D possibly corresponds to TRBD2 (6 bases). Trimming took off 0 bases at V and 2 bases at J, with 11 bases between the two ends. Germline loops: CDR1 MNHEY, CDR2 SVGAGI. This CDR3 spans 16 amino acids. CDR3 sequence: CASSYSGRGTYNEQFF. CDR3 bases: TGTGCCAGCAGTTACTCCGGACGGGGGACCTACAATGAGCAGTTCTTC.

The chain is built from TRBV27 and TRBJ1-3; 9 nucleotides align to TRBD1. CDR1 is MNHEY, CDR2 SMNVEV, per germline (reference sequence). Trimming at V came to 5 bases and at J to 0 bases, leaving 5 bases not matched to a gene. The CDR3 has 16 residues. Written as DNA, the CDR3 is TGTGCCAGCAGTCCCCTGACAGGGGGCTCTGGAAACACCATATATTTT. It yields the protein CASSPLTGGSGNTIYF.

The chain combines TRBV7-9 with TRBJ2-1; a weak D match, TRBD2 (6 bases). Trimming cost V 5 bases and J 7 bases, with 18 bases left between them. Per germline, CDR1 SEHNR and CDR2 FQNEAQ (reference sequence). The CDR3 loop spans 15 amino acids. The CDR3 bases are TGTGCCAGCAGCCCACCCGGGACTTCGGTGAATGAGCAGTTCTTC. As protein: CASSPPGTSVNEQFF.

This chain uses TRBV27 with TRBJ1-3; D remains unclear. The CDR3 totals 14 residues. The V and J ends lost 4 bases and 4 bases respectively, with 11 bases between them. Looked up from germline, CDR1 is MNHEY and CDR2 is SMNVEV (reference sequence). CDR3 sequence reads: CASSSVAAGNTIYF. CDR3 nucleotides: TGTGCCAGCAGTTCTGTGGCGGCGGGAAACACCATATATTTT.

The chain links TRBV5-6 to TRBJ2-5, with 9 nucleotides matching TRBD1. Germline CDR1 reads SGHDT; CDR2 reads YYEEEE. This CDR3 contains 15 residues. The J segment lost 4 bases and the V segment lost 3 bases, leaving 7 bases of the junction unmatched. This chain's CDR3 is CASSYLTGGRETQYF. The CDR3 DNA is TGTGCCAGCAGCTACCTGACAGGGGGACGAGAGACCCAGTACTTC. Together with reference TRBV5-6 and TRBJ2-5, the CDR3 gives the full variable domain: DAGVTQSPTHLIKTRGQQVTLRCSPKSGHDTVSWYQQALGQGPQFIFQYYEEEERQRGNFPDRFSGHQFPNYSSELNVNALLLGDSALYLCASSYLTGGRETQYFGPGTRLLVL.

This chain uses TRBV5-6 with TRBJ2-3, with 10 positions matching TRBD2. Trimming at V came to 2 bases and at J to 1 base, leaving 7 bases not matched to a gene. Germline-derived CDR1 and CDR2 are SGHDT and YYEEEE. The CDR3 has 17 amino acids. CDR3 loop: CASSFSTSGWGTDTQYF. CDR3 sequence (DNA): TGTGCCAGCAGCTTTTCGACTAGCGGGTGGGGCACAGATACGCAGTATTTT.

This chain joins TRBV6-1 and TRBJ2-7, with D perhaps TRBD1 (8 bases). The CDR3 loop spans 15 amino acids. The germline V gene encodes CDR1 MNHNS and CDR2 SASEGT. Trimming left V 6 bases short and J 0 bases short, with 15 bases between. The CDR3 region has the DNA TGTGCCAGCAGGTCAGGGGGCGGGGGCTCCTACGAGCAGTACTTC. Translating it yields CASRSGGGGSYEQYF.

This sequence joins TRBV7-2 and TRBJ1-6; TRBD1 agrees at 7 bases. Germline V gene lookup returns CDR1 SGHTA and CDR2 FQGNSA. CDR3 size: 15 residues. Trimming took 0 bases from V and 5 from J; bases not matched to a gene: 1. In DNA, the CDR3 is TGTGCCAGCAGCTTAGCCGGGACAGATAATTCACCCCTCCACTTT. It yields the protein CASSLAGTDNSPLHF. Supplemented by reference TRBV7-2 and TRBJ1-6, the full variable domain reads GAGVSQSPSNKVTEKGKDVELRCDPISGHTALYWYRQSLGQGLEFLIYFQGNSAPDKSGLPSDRFSAERTGGSVSTLTIQRTQQEDSAVYLCASSLAGTDNSPLHFGNGTRLTVT.

The V call is TRBV12-5, the J call TRBJ2-1, with TRBD1 identical over 9 bases. Germline V gives CDR1 LGHNT, CDR2 FRNRAP. The CDR3 sequence is 17 residues long. V gave up 6 bases and J gave up 0 bases; unmatched junction bases: 9. This CDR3 is CASGWGQGFLSYNEQFF. CDR3 nucleotides: TGTGCTAGTGGATGGGGACAGGGTTTTCTCTCCTACAATGAGCAGTTCTTC.

The chain carries TRBV6-5 and TRBJ1-1, with TRBD1 identical over 8 bases. The CDR3 totals 13 residues. The junction had 5 bases not matched to a gene; V was cut back by 10 bases and J by 1 base. Germline V CDR1 and CDR2: MNHEY, SVGAGI. CDR3 nucleotides: TGTGCCATTTCGGGGACAGGGAACACTGAAGCTTTCTTT. It encodes CAISGTGNTEAFF.

The rearrangement uses TRBV14 and TRBJ2-7; D perhaps matches TRBD1 (6 bases). Trimming removed 4 bases from V and 0 bases from J, with 25 bases in between. CDR3 length: 19 amino acids. CDR1 and CDR2 (germline): SGHDN, FVKESK. The CDR3 DNA reads as TGTGCCAGCAGCCTACCCGTCAATACAGGGACCTACAGCTCCTACGAGCAGTACTTC. Its protein is CASSLPVNTGTYSSYEQYF.

V usage is TRBV5-4 and J usage is TRBJ2-2, with D possibly being TRBD2 (6 bases). V gave up 0 bases and J gave up 6 bases, with 12 bases separating them. The CDR3 length is 15 residues. Germline assignment: CDR1 SGHNT and CDR2 YYREEE (reference sequence). In DNA, the CDR3 is TGTGCCAGCAGCTTGGCCATATCGGGAGCCGGGGAGCTGTTTTTT. Translated: CASSLAISGAGELFF.

J is TRBJ2-1 and V is TRBV19; 10 nucleotides match TRBD1. CDR1 is LNHDA and CDR2 is SQIVND in the germline V gene (reference sequence). Trimming removed 5 bases from V and 9 bases from J; junction bases left unmatched: 4. The CDR3 loop spans 13 amino acids. The CDR3 region has the DNA TGTGCCAGTAGTCCAGGGACAGGGGTTGAGCAGTTCTTC. The encoded protein is CASSPGTGVEQFF.

The V and J genes are TRBV6-5 and TRBJ2-3; the match to TRBD1 covers 7 bases. The ends lost 8 bases at V and 14 bases at J; junction bases unmatched: 13. Germline CDR1 MNHEY, CDR2 SVGAGI. The CDR3 is made up of 12 amino acids. For the CDR3, the DNA is TGTGCCAGCGGACGGACAGGTATTGGGACGTATTTT. Translated: CASGRTGIGTYF.

The chain carries TRBV5-6 and TRBJ2-5, with 9 positions matching TRBD1. Germline assignment: CDR1 SGHDT and CDR2 YYEEEE. J gave up 5 bases and V 1 base, and 6 bases lay outside the gene matches. This CDR3 is built from 15 residues. CDR3 in amino acids: CASSLLGQGRETQYF. The CDR3 DNA reads TGTGCCAGCAGCTTGCTGGGACAGGGTAGGGAGACCCAGTACTTC.